This entry lists 5 T cell receptor beta chains sequenced from one sample in a study of CD8 T cells in ankylosing spondylitis. Broader study findings: There was a TCR beta motif, made of several highly homologous variants, that appeared characteristic of ankylosing spondylitis blood.

In TCRdb, the 5' RACE reads were re-called with MiXCR into one record per CDR3 protein. The sample carries about 700,000 distinct CDR3 sequences, around a fifth recorded once. These receptors' antigens are unknown. The sample taken for sequencing was blood, either unsorted or a sorted T cell fraction (not recorded which). The receptor source for this set is a male donor with ankylosing spondylitis.

J is TRBJ1-5 and V is TRBV6-5; D perhaps matches TRBD1 (6 bases). Trimming removed 4 bases from V and 9 bases from J, with 16 bases in between. Per germline, CDR1 MNHEY and CDR2 SVGAGI. The length of the CDR3 is 14 residues. CDR3 in amino acids: CASSWAGVPGPQHF. The CDR3 region has the DNA TGTGCCAGCAGTTGGGCAGGGGTGCCCGGGCCCCAGCATTTT.

This clonotype came up a few times. The J gene is TRBJ2-1, the V gene TRBV12-3 or TRBV12-4, with 11 bases aligning to TRBD1. After removal of 4 bases from V and 8 bases from J, the junction contained 7 bases not matched to a gene. This CDR3 comprises 15 residues. The CDR3 here is CASSSPWTGGHEQFF. For the CDR3, the DNA is TGTGCCAGCAGTTCACCCTGGACAGGGGGCCATGAGCAGTTCTTC.

This clonotype was found a few times. The chain links TRBV6-1 to TRBJ1-2; 7 positions match TRBD1. The CDR3 covers 17 residues. Germline loops: CDR1 MNHNS, CDR2 SASEGT. V was clipped by 6 bases and J by 0 bases; unmatched bases: 13. The CDR3 here is CASRPFPQGGPNYGYTF. In nucleotides, the CDR3 is TGTGCCAGCAGGCCCTTTCCTCAGGGGGGTCCTAACTATGGCTACACCTTC.

This chain uses TRBV11-2 with TRBJ2-1, with a tentative D call TRBD2 (5 bases). This CDR3 is 14 amino acids long. Trimming cost V 7 bases and J 7 bases, with 17 bases left between them. Germline assignment: CDR1 SGHAT and CDR2 FQNNGV. CDR3 nucleotides: TGTGCCAGCATCACCATAGGGAGCAGGAATGAGCAGTTCTTC. It specifies CASITIGSRNEQFF.

This clonotype came up a few times. V and J are TRBV6-5 and TRBJ2-3; 14 bases line up with TRBD2. The CDR3 extends over 18 amino acids. Germline loops: CDR1 MNHEY, CDR2 SVGAGI. After removal of 2 bases from V and 3 bases from J, the junction contained 7 bases not matched to a gene. In nucleotides, the CDR3 is TGTGCCAGCAGTTACCGGGGGACTAGCGGGGGTTATACAGATACGCAGTATTTT. Translated, it gives CASSYRGTSGGYTDTQYF.